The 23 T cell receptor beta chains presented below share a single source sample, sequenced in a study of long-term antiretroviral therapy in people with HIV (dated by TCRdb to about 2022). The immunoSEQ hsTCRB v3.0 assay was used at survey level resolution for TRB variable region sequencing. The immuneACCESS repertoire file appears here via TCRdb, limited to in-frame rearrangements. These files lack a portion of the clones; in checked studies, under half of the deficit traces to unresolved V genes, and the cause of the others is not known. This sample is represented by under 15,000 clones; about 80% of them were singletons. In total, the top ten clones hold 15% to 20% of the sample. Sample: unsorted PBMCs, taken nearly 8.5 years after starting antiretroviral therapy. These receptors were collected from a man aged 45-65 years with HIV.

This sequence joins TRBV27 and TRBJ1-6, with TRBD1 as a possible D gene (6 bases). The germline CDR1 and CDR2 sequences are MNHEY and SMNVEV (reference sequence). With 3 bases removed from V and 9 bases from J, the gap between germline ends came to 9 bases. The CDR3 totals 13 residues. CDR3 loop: CASSFRGGSPLHF. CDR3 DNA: TGTGCCAGCAGTTTCAGGGGTGGTTCACCCCTCCACTTT.

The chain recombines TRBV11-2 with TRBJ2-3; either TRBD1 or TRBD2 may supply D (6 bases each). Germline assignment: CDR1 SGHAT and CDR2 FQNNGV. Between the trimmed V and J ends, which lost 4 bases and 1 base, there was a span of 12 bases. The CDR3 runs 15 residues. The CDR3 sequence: CASSSPGEGTDTQYF. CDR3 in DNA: TGTGCCAGCAGCTCTCCAGGGGAGGGCACAGATACGCAGTATTTT.

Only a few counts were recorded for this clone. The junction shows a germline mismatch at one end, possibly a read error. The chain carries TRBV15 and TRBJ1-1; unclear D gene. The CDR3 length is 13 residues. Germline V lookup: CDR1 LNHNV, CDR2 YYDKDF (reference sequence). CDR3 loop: CATSRDWNAEAFF. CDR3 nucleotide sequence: TGTGCCACCAGCAGAGACTGGAACGCTGAAGCTTTCTTT.

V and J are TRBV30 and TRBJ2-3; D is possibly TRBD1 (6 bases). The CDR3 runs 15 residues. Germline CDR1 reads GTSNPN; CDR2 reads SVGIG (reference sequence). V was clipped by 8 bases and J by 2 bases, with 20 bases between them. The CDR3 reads CAGDWPGHNTDTQYF. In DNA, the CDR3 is TGTGCCGGGGATTGGCCGGGACACAACACAGATACGCAGTATTTT.

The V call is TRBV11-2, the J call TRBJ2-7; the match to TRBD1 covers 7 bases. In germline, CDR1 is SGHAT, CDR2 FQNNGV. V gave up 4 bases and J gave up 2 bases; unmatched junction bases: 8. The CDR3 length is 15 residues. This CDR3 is CASSSVKGQTYEQYF. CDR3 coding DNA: TGTGCCAGCAGCTCCGTTAAGGGACAGACCTACGAGCAGTACTTC.

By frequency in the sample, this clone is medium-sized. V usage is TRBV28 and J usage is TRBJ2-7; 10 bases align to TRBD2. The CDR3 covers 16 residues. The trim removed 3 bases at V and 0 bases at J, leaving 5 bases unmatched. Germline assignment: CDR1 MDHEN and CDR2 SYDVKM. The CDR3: CASSFDTSGASYEQYF. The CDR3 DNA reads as TGTGCCAGCAGTTTCGATACTAGCGGGGCCTCCTACGAGCAGTACTTC.

The CDR3 sequence: CASSLGLGNQPQHF. The CDR3 nucleotides read TGCGCCAGCAGCTTGGGGTTAGGCAATCAGCCCCAGCATTTT. The chain joins TRBV5-1 to TRBJ1-5; D not resolved. Germline loops: CDR1 SGHRS, CDR2 YFSETQ. Trimming removed 0 bases at V and 2 bases at J, with 6 bases between. The length of the CDR3 is 14 residues.

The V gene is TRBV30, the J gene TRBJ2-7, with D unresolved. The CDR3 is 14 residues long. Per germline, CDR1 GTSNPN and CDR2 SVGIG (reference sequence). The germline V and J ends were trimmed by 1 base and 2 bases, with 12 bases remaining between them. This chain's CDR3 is CAWSGPYGAYEQYF. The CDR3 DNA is TGTGCCTGGAGTGGCCCTTACGGTGCCTACGAGCAGTACTTC.

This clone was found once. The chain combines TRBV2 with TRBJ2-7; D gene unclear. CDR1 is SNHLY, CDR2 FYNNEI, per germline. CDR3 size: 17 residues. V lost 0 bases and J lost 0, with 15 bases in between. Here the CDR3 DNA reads TGTGCCAGCAGTGAAGCGTCCTGGACGGCGAGCTCCTACGAGCAGTACTTC. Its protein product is CASSEASWTASSYEQYF.

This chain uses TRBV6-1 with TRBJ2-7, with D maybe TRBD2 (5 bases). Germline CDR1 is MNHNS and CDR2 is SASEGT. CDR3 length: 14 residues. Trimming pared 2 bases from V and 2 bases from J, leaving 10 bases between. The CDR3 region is CASSELEVPYEQYF. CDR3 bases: TGTGCCAGCAGTGAATTGGAGGTCCCCTACGAGCAGTACTTC.

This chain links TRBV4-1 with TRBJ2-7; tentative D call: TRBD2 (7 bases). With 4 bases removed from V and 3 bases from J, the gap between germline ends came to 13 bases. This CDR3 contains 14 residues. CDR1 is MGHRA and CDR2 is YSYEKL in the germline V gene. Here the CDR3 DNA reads TGCGCCAGCAGCCCGATGGGAGGGGGCTACGAGCAGTACTTC. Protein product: CASSPMGGGYEQYF.

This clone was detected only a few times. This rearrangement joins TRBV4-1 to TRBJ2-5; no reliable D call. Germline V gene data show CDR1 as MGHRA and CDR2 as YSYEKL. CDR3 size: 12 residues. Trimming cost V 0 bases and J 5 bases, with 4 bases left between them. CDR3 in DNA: TGCGCCAGCAGCCAAGATAGCGAGACCCAGTACTTC. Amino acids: CASSQDSETQYF.

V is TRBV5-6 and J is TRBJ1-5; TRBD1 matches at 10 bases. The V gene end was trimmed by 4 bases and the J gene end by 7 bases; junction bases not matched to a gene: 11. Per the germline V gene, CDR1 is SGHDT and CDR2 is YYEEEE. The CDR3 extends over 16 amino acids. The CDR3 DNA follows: TGTGCCAGCAGCCCCCAGACAGGGGGCGGTCACCAGCCCCAGCATTTT. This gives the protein CASSPQTGGGHQPQHF.

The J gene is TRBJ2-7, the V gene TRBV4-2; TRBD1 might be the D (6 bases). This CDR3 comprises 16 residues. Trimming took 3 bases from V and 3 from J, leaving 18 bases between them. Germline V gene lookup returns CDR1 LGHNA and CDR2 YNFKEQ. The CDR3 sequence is CASSQDTGSVFYEQYF. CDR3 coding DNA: TGTGCCAGCAGCCAGGACACAGGGAGCGTCTTCTACGAGCAGTACTTC.

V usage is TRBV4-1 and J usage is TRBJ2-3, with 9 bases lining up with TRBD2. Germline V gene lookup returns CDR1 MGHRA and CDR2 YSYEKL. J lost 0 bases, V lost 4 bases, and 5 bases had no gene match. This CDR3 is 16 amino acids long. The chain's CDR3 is CASSLGLARSTDTQYF. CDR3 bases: TGCGCCAGCAGCCTCGGACTAGCGCGAAGCACAGATACGCAGTATTTT.

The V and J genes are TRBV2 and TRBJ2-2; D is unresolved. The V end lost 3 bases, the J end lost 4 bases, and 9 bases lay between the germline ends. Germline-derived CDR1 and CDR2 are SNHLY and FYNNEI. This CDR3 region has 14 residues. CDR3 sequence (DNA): TGTGCCAGCAGTGATCCCCCGCTCACCGGGGAGCTGTTTTTT. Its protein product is CASSDPPLTGELFF.

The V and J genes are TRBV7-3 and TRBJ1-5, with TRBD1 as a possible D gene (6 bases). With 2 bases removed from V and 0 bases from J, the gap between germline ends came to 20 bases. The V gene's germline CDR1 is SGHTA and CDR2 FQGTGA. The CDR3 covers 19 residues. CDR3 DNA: TGTGCCAGCAGCTTATCGGGGGGCGAGGGATTTTATAGCAATCAGCCCCAGCATTTT. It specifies CASSLSGGEGFYSNQPQHF.

CDR3 nucleotides: TGTGCCTGGAGTGGGGGACTCTACAATGAGCAGTTCTTC. Protein sequence: CAWSGGLYNEQFF. This rearrangement joins TRBV30 to TRBJ2-1; D is perhaps TRBD2 (6 bases). This CDR3 is built from 13 residues. Germline CDR1 reads GTSNPN; CDR2 reads SVGIG (reference sequence). V lost 1 base to trimming and J lost 3 bases, with 7 bases between them. Full variable domain (remainder filled in from reference TRBV30 and TRBJ2-1): SQTIHQWPATLVQPVGSPLSLECTVEGTSNPNLYWYRQAAGRGLQLLFYSVGIGQISSEVPQNLSASRPQDRQFILSSKKLLLSDSGFYLCAWSGGLYNEQFFGPGTRLTVL.

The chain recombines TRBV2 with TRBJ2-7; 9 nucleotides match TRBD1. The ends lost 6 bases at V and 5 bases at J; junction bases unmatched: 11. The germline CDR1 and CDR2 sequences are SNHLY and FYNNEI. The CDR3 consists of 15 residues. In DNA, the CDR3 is TGTGCCAGCAGAGATCCGGGACAGGGATCTCACGAGCAGTACTTC. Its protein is CASRDPGQGSHEQYF.

The CDR3 nucleotides read TGTGCCAGCAGCGTAACGTGGGGGATCCAAGAGACCCAGTACTTC. Translation: CASSVTWGIQETQYF. V usage is TRBV9 and J usage is TRBJ2-5; D tentatively fits TRBD1 or TRBD2 (5 bases each). Per germline, CDR1 SGDLS and CDR2 YYNGEE. CDR3 size: 15 residues. V was shortened by 1 base and J by 1 base, with 11 bases between the two germline ends.

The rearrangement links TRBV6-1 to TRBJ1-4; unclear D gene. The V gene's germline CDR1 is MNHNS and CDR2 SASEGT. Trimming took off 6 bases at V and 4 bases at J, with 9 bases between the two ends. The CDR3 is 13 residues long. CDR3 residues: CASRVDINEKLFF. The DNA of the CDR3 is TGTGCCAGCAGGGTCGACATTAATGAAAAACTGTTTTTT.

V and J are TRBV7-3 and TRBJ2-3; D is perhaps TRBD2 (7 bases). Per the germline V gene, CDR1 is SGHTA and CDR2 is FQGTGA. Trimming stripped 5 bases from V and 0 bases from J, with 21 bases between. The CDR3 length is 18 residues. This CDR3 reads CASSLNPRGGPSTDTQYF. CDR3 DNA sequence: TGTGCCAGCAGCCTAAATCCTCGCGGGGGCCCCAGCACAGATACGCAGTATTTT.

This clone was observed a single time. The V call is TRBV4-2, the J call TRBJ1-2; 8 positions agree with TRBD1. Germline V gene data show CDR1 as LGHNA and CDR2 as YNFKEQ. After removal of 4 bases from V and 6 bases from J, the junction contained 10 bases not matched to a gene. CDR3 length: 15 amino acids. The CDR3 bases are TGTGCCAGCAGCCCCTATGGGACAGGAGAAGATGGCTACACCTTC. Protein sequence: CASSPYGTGEDGYTF.